What follows are 18 T cell receptor beta chains derived from one specimen sequenced in a study of T cell repertoires in cytomegalovirus infection. TCRdb re-derived calls from the reads in MiXCR, one entry per CDR3 protein. The data contain 510,000 or so distinct CDR3 sequences, about 26% of them singletons. The specimen was PBMCs. Receptors were obtained from a human donor in good health (CMV status not recorded). Some clones in this sample may be carry-over from other donors' samples.

V gene TRBV6-6 combines with J gene TRBJ2-2; 7 bases match TRBD1. Germline CDR1 reads MNHNY; CDR2 reads SVGAGI (reference sequence). This CDR3 spans 15 amino acids. Trimming removed 4 bases from V and 5 bases from J; junction bases left unmatched: 7. The CDR3 spells CASSFDRANTGELFF. In nucleotides, the CDR3 is TGTGCCAGCAGTTTCGACAGGGCTAATACCGGGGAGCTGTTTTTT.

The chain is built from TRBV7-8 and TRBJ1-5; D remains ambiguous. The CDR3 consists of 15 residues. Germline V gives CDR1 SGHVS, CDR2 FQNEAQ. With 5 bases removed from V and 1 base from J, the gap between germline ends came to 12 bases. CDR3 bases: TGTGCCAGCAGCCCCGGGAGAGTAAGCAATCAGCCCCAGCATTTT. It encodes CASSPGRVSNQPQHF.

In this sample, this clonotype turned up a few times. The rearrangement uses TRBV6-6 and TRBJ2-7; the match to TRBD1 covers 9 bases. Germline CDR1 and CDR2: MNHNY and SVGAGI (reference sequence). The CDR3 extends over 15 amino acids. V was clipped by 6 bases and J by 0 bases; unmatched bases: 6. The CDR3: CASRDRGASSYEQYV. Written as DNA, the CDR3 is TGTGCCAGCAGAGACAGGGGGGCAAGCTCCTACGAGCAGTACGTC.

The gene calls are TRBV29-1 and TRBJ2-2; 8 nucleotides agree with TRBD1. Germline V gene sequence: CDR1 SQVTM, CDR2 ANQGSEA. The V and J ends lost 6 bases and 8 bases, in that order; junction bases with no gene match: 8. CDR3 size: 13 residues. CDR3 sequence: CSVIQGATGELFF. The CDR3 DNA reads as TGCAGCGTGATCCAGGGGGCAACGGGGGAGCTGTTTTTT.

This clonotype was counted a few times. This chain links TRBV7-2 with TRBJ2-7, with a possible D match to TRBD2 (5 bases). The CDR3 length is 18 residues. Germline CDR1 and CDR2: SGHTA and FQGNSA. V lost 1 base to trimming and J lost 0 bases, with 19 bases between them. The CDR3 here is CASSLGGRLAAYSYEQYF. Here the CDR3 DNA reads TGTGCCAGCAGCTTAGGAGGGCGGCTGGCGGCTTACTCCTACGAGCAGTACTTC. Filled out from reference TRBV7-2 and TRBJ2-7, the complete variable domain reads GAGVSQSPSNKVTEKGKDVELRCDPISGHTALYWYRQSLGQGLEFLIYFQGNSAPDKSGLPSDRFSAERTGGSVSTLTIQRTQQEDSAVYLCASSLGGRLAAYSYEQYFGPGTRLTVT.

This clonotype has only a few counts. The gene calls are TRBV4-1 and TRBJ1-2, with TRBD1 as a possible D gene (5 bases). The length of the CDR3 is 16 residues. Per germline, CDR1 MGHRA and CDR2 YSYEKL. V was trimmed by 0 bases and J by 0 bases, leaving 11 bases between them. This CDR3 is CASSQDSQGSNYGYTF. The CDR3 DNA sequence: TGCGCCAGCAGCCAAGATTCGCAGGGATCTAACTATGGCTACACCTTC.

This clonotype was seen repeatedly, ten times or more. The chain uses TRBV11-2 and TRBJ1-6; D gene ambiguous. The germline V gene has CDR1 SGHAT and CDR2 FQNNGV. Trimming stripped 3 bases from V and 5 bases from J, with 14 bases between. The CDR3 is 16 residues long. CDR3 sequence reads: CASSFIWGSNNSPLHF. The CDR3 region has the DNA TGTGCCAGCAGCTTTATTTGGGGATCCAATAATTCACCCCTCCACTTT.

This chain connects TRBV5-4 to TRBJ2-7; 12 bases line up with TRBD1. Germline lookup yields CDR1 SGHNT and CDR2 YYREEE (reference sequence). V was clipped by 5 bases and J by 6 bases; unmatched bases: 6. This CDR3 contains 14 residues. The CDR3 coding sequence is TGTGCCAGCAGGTTCTGGGGACAGGGGGCCGAGCAGTACTTC. It codes for CASRFWGQGAEQYF. Looking up the rest from reference TRBV5-4 and TRBJ2-7 gives the full variable domain: ETGVTQSPTHLIKTRGQQVTLRCSSQSGHNTVSWYQQALGQGPQFIFQYYREEENGRGNFPPRFSGLQFPNYSSELNVNALELDDSALYLCASRFWGQGAEQYFGPGTRLTVT.

The chain links TRBV3-1 to TRBJ1-5; D perhaps matches TRBD1 (5 bases). V lost 3 bases and J lost 2, with 14 bases in between. Germline lookup yields CDR1 LGHDT and CDR2 YNNKEL (reference sequence). The length of the CDR3 is 16 residues. The CDR3 reads CASSQGVGMRNQPQHF. DNA for the CDR3: TGTGCCAGCAGCCAGGGGGTCGGGATGCGCAATCAGCCCCAGCATTTT.

The sample holds many counts of this clonotype. This chain joins TRBV7-2 and TRBJ1-1; perhaps TRBD1 as D (5 bases). Germline V CDR1 and CDR2: SGHTA, FQGNSA. The CDR3 totals 13 residues. Trimming took off 5 bases at V and 1 base at J, with 8 bases between the two ends. For the CDR3, the DNA is TGTGCCAGCAGCAACGACAGGAACACTGAAGCTTTCTTT. Amino acid sequence: CASSNDRNTEAFF.

The sample holds a few counts of this clonotype. The chain employs TRBV11-3 and TRBJ2-1; D unresolved. The CDR3 is 14 residues long. The V and J ends lost 3 bases and 6 bases respectively, with 12 bases between them. CDR1 is SGHNT, CDR2 YENEEA, per germline. The CDR3 reads CASSFQSLGNEQFF. CDR3 coding DNA: TGTGCCAGCAGCTTCCAGTCCTTGGGCAATGAGCAGTTCTTC.

The chain employs TRBV2 and TRBJ2-7, with D possibly matching TRBD1 (5 bases). V was clipped by 6 bases and J by 1 base, with 13 bases between them. Germline V gene lookup returns CDR1 SNHLY and CDR2 FYNNEI. CDR3 length: 14 amino acids. As DNA, the CDR3 is TGTGCCAGCAGGCCCCCGGACACGTCCTACGAGCAGTACGTC. Its protein product is CASRPPDTSYEQYV.

The chain has TRBV11-3 and TRBJ2-5; D might be TRBD1 (5 bases). Trimming pared 3 bases from V and 1 base from J, leaving 12 bases between. The CDR3 consists of 15 residues. Germline V gene data show CDR1 as SGHNT and CDR2 as YENEEA. CDR3 bases: TGTGCCAGCAGCTTTGTTAGGGGTCCCCAAGAGACCCAGTACTTC. It specifies CASSFVRGPQETQYF. The entire variable domain, with the rest obtained from reference TRBV11-3 and TRBJ2-5, is as follows: EAGVVQSPRYKIIEKKQPVAFWCNPISGHNTLYWYLQNLGQGPELLIRYENEEAVDDSQLPKDRFSAERLKGVDSTLKIQPAELGDSAVYLCASSFVRGPQETQYFGPGTRLLVL.

The rearrangement joins TRBV11-3 to TRBJ1-1, with a tentative D call TRBD1 (5 bases). Germline loops: CDR1 SGHNT, CDR2 YENEEA. The V and J ends lost 2 bases and 0 bases respectively, with 10 bases between them. This CDR3 is 15 amino acids long. The CDR3 spells CASSLFAGLNTEAFF. The CDR3 nucleotides read TGTGCCAGCAGCTTATTTGCGGGGCTGAACACTGAAGCTTTCTTT. The entire variable domain, with the rest obtained from reference TRBV11-3 and TRBJ1-1, is as follows: EAGVVQSPRYKIIEKKQPVAFWCNPISGHNTLYWYLQNLGQGPELLIRYENEEAVDDSQLPKDRFSAERLKGVDSTLKIQPAELGDSAVYLCASSLFAGLNTEAFFGQGTRLTVV.

The CDR3 loop reads CASSRPGTSENEQFF. As DNA, the CDR3 is TGCGCCAGCAGCCGGCCCGGGACTAGTGAGAATGAGCAGTTCTTC. The gene calls are TRBV4-1 and TRBJ2-1; 8 bases line up with TRBD2. Germline-derived CDR1 and CDR2 are MGHRA and YSYEKL. With V trimmed by 4 bases and J by 7 bases, 9 bases remained unmatched. This CDR3 contains 15 residues.

The chain combines TRBV7-2 with TRBJ1-1, with D unclear. Germline lookup yields CDR1 SGHTA and CDR2 FQGNSA. The CDR3 covers 15 residues. Trimming shortened V by 2 bases and J by 0 bases, and 10 bases separated the two germline ends. CDR3 region: CASSLRGQMNTEAFF. The CDR3 DNA reads as TGTGCCAGCAGCTTAAGAGGGCAGATGAACACTGAAGCTTTCTTT.

This chain uses TRBV30 with TRBJ1-5, with 8 bases identical to TRBD1. The CDR3 runs 15 residues. The germline CDR1 and CDR2 sequences are GTSNPN and SVGIG (reference sequence). V shed 4 bases, J shed 6 bases, and the junction held 11 bases outside the gene matches. Here the CDR3 reads CAWTIGQGASQPQHF. CDR3 sequence (DNA): TGTGCCTGGACGATCGGCCAGGGGGCGTCTCAGCCCCAGCATTTT.

The chain has TRBV5-4 and TRBJ2-1; TRBD2 matches 12 bases. V shed 10 bases and J 9 bases; nucleotides not matched to a gene: 11. The CDR3 runs 14 residues. Germline V CDR1 and CDR2: SGHNT, YYREEE (reference sequence). The CDR3 loop reads CAQKLAGGETEQFF. CDR3 coding DNA: TGTGCCCAAAAACTAGCGGGAGGAGAAACTGAGCAGTTCTTC.